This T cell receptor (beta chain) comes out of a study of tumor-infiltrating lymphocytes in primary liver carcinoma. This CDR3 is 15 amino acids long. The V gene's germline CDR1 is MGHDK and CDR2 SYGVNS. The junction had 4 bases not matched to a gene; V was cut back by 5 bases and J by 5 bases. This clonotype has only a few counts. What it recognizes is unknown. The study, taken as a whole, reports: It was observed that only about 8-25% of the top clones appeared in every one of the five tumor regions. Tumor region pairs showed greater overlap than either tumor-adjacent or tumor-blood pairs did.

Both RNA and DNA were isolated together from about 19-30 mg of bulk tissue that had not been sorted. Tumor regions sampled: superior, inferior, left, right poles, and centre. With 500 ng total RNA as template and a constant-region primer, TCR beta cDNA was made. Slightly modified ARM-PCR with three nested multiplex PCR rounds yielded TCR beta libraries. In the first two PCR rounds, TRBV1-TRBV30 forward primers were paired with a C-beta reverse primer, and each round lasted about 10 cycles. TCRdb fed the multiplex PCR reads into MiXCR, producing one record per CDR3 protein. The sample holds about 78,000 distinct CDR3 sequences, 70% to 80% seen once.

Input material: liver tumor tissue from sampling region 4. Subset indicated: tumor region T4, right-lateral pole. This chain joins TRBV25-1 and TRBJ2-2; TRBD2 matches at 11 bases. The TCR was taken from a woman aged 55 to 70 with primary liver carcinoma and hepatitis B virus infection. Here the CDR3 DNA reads TGTGCCAGCAGTCGGGGACTAGCGGTAACCGGGGAGCTGTTTTTT. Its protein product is CASSRGLAVTGELFF. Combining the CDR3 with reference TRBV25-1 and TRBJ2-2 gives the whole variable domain EADIYQTPRYLVIGTGKKITLECSQTMGHDKMYWYQQDPGMELHLIHYSYGVNSTEKGDLSSESTVSRIRTEHFPLTLESARPSHTSQYLCASSRGLAVTGELFFGEGSRLTVL.